The entry below gives a single TCR beta chain sequence along with its context. V was shortened by 4 bases and J by 3 bases, with 9 bases between the two germline ends. CDR3 length equals 13 residues. Germline V gene lookup returns CDR1 SGHDT and CDR2 YYEEEE. This sample stems from a study of blood T cell repertoires in COVID-19. Study background: Samples of COVID-19 (acute and convalescent) were obtained from the United States, Italy and Spain. In each case, the material was cDNA or gDNA derived from T cells, B-cell-depleted T cells, or PBMCs.

In the original analysis: The assay estimated nucleated cells by amplifying reference gene primers. Measured with immunoSEQ multiplex PCR; TCRdb has only the in-frame clones, and not every one. D and trimming come from the DNA, and the V and J calls and clone size come from that table. The sample holds thousands of clones; approximately 88% are singletons and the top ten take approximately 18%. This TCR came from a human donor with active COVID-19. The donor label of this sample is uncertain. Sequenced sample: peripheral blood. The rearrangement links TRBV5-6 to TRBJ2-3; weak D call: TRBD1 (5 bases). CDR3 nucleotide sequence: TGTGCCAGCAGCCGCAGGGATACAGATACGCAGTATTTT. Amino acids: CASSRRDTDTQYF.